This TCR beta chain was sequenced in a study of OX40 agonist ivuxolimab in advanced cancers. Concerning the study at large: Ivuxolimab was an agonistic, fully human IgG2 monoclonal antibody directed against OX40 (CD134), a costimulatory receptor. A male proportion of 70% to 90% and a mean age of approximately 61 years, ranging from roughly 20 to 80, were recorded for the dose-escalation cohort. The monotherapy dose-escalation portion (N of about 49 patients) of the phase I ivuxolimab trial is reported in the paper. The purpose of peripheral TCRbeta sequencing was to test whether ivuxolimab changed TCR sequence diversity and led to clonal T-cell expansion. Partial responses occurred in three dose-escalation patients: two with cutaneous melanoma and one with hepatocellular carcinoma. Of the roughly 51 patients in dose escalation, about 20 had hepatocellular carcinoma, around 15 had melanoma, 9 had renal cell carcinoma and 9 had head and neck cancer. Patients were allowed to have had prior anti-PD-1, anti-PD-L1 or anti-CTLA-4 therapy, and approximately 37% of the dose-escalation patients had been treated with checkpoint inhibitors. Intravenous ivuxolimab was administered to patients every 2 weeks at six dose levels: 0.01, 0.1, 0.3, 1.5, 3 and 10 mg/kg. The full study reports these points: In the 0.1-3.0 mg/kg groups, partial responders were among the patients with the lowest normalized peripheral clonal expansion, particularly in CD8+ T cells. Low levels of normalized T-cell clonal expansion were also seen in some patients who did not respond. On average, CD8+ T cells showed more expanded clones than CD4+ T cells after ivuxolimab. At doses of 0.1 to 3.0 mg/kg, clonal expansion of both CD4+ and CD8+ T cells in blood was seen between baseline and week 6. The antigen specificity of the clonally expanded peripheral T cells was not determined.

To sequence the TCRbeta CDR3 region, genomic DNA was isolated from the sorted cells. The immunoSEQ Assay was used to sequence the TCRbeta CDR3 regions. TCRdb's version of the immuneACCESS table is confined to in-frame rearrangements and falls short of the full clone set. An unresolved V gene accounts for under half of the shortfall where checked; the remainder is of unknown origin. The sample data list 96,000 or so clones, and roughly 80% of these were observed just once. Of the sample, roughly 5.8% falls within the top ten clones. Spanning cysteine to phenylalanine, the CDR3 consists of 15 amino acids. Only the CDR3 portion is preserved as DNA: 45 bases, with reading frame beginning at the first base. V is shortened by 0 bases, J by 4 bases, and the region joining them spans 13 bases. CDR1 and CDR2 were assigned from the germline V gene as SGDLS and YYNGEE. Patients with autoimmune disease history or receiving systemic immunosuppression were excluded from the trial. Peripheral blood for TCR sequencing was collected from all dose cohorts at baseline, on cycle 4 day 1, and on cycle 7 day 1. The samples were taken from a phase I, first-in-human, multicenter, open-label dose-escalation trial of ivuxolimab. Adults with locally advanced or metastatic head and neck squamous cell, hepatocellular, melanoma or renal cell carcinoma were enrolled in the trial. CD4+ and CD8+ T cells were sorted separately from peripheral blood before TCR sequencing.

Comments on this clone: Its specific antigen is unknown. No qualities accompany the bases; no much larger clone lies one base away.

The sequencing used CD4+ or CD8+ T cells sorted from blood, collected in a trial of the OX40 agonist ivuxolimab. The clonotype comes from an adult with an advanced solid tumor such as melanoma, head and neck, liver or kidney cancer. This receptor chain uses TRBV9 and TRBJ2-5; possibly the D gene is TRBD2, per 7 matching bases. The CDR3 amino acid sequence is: CASSVGSGGVETQYF. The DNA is TGTGCCAGCAGCGTAGGTTCGGGGGGCGTAGAGACCCAGTACTTC.